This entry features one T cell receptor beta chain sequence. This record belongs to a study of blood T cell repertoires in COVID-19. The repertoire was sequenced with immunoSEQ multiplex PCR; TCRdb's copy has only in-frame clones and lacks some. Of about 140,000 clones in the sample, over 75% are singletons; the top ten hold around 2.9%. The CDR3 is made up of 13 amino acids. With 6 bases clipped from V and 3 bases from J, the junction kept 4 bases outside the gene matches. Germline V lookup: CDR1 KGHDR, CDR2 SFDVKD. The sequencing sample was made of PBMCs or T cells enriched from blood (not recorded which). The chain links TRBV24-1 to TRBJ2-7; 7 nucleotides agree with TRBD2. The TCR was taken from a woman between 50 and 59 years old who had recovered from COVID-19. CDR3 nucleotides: TGTGCCACCAGTCTAGCGGACCACTACGAGCAGTACTTC. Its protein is CATSLADHYEQYF.